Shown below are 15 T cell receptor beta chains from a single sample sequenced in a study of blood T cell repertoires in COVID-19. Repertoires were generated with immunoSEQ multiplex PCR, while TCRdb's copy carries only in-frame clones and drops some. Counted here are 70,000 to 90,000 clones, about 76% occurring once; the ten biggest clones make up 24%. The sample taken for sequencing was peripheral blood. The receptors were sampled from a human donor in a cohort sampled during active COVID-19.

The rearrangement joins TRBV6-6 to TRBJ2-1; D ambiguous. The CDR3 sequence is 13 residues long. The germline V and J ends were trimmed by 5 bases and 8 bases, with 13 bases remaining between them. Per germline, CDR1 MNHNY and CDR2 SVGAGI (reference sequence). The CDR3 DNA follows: TGTGCCAGCAGTCTGACCCGAGAGGATGAGCAGTTCTTC. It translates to CASSLTREDEQFF.

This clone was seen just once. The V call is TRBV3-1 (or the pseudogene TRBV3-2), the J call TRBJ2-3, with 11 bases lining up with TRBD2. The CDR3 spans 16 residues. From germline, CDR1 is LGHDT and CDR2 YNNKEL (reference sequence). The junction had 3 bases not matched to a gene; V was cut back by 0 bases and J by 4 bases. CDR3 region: CASSQDHSGRADTQYF. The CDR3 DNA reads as TGTGCCAGCAGCCAAGATCATAGCGGGAGGGCAGATACGCAGTATTTT.

This CDR3 is CASSFAGTGGSYEQYF. The DNA of the CDR3 is TGCGCCAGCAGCTTTGCTGGGACAGGGGGCTCCTACGAGCAGTACTTC. The chain recombines TRBV5-1 with TRBJ2-7; 11 bases map to TRBD1. V gave up 2 bases and J gave up 0 bases; unmatched junction bases: 4. Germline values: CDR1 SGHRS, CDR2 YFSETQ. This CDR3 has 16 residues.

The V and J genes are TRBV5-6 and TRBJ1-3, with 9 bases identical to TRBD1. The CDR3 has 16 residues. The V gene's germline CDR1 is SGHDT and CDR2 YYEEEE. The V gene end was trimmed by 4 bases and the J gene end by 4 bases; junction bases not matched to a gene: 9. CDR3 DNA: TGTGCCAGCAGCGCGTATTCCGGGACAGGGGGAAACACCATATATTTT. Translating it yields CASSAYSGTGGNTIYF.

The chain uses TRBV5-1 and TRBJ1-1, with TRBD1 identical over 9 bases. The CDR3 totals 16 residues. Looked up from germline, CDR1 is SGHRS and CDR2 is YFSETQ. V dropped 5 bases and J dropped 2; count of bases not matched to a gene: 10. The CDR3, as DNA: TGCGCCAGCAGGCCCGGGACAGGGACGAGAAACACTGAAGCTTTCTTT. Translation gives CASRPGTGTRNTEAFF.

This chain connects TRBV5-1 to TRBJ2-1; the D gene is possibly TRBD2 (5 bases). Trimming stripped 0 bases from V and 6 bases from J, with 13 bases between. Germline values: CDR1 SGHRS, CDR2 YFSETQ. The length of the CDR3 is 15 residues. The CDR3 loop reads CASSLDALGGNEQFF. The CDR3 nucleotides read TGCGCCAGCAGCTTGGACGCATTAGGAGGCAATGAGCAGTTCTTC. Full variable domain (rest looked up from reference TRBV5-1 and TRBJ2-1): KAGVTQTPRYLIKTRGQQVTLSCSPISGHRSVSWYQQTPGQGLQFLFEYFSETQRNKGNFPGRFSGRQFSNSRSEMNVSTLELGDSALYLCASSLDALGGNEQFFGPGTRLTVL.

The CDR3 loop is CASSPPGAAGANVLTF. CDR3 DNA sequence: TGTGCCAGCTCACCACCGGGGGCGGCTGGGGCCAACGTCCTGACTTTC. V and J are TRBV18 and TRBJ2-6; the D gene is possibly TRBD1 (6 bases). Per the germline V gene, CDR1 is KGHSH and CDR2 is LQKENI. CDR3 length: 16 residues. V lost 0 bases and J lost 2, with 8 bases in between.

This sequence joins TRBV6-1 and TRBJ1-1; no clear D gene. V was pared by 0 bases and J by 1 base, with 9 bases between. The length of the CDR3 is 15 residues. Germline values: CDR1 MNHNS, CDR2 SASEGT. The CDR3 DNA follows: TGTGCCAGCAGTGAAGCGGCTGCGGGGAACACTGAAGCTTTCTTT. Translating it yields CASSEAAAGNTEAFF.

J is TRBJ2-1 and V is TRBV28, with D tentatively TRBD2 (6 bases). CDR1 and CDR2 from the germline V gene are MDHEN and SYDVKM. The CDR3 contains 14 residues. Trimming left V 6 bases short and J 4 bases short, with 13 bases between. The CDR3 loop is CASRSGTPYNEQFF. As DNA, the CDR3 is TGTGCCAGCAGATCCGGGACTCCTTACAATGAGCAGTTCTTC.

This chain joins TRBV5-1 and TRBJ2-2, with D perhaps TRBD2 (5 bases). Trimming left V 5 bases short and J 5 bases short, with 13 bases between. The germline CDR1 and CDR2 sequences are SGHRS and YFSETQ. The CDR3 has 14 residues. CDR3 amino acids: CASREGFMTGELFF. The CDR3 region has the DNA TGCGCCAGCAGAGAGGGTTTTATGACCGGGGAGCTGTTTTTT.

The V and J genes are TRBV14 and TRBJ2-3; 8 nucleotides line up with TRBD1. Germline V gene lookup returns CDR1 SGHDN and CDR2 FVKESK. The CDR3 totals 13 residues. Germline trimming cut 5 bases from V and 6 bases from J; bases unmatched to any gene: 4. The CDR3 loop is CASSWDRLDTQYF. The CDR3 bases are TGTGCCAGCAGCTGGGACAGGTTGGATACGCAGTATTTT.

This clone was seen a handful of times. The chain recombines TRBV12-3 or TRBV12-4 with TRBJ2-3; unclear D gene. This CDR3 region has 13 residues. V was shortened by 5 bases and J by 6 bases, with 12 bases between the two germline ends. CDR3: CASSPPAMDTQYF. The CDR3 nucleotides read TGTGCCAGCAGTCCCCCTGCTATGGATACGCAGTATTTT.

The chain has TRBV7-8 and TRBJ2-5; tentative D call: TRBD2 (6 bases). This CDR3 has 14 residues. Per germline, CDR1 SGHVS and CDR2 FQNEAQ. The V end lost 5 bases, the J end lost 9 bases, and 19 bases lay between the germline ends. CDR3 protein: CASSQYWGSGAQYF. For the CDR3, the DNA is TGTGCCAGCAGCCAGTATTGGGGGTCGGGGGCCCAGTACTTC.

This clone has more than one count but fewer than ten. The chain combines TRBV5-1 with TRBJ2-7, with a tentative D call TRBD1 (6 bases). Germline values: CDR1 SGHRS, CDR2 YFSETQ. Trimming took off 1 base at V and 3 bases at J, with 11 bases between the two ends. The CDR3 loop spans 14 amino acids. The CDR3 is CASSLTGLGYEQYF. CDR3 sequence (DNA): TGCGCCAGCAGCTTGACAGGGTTAGGCTACGAGCAGTACTTC.

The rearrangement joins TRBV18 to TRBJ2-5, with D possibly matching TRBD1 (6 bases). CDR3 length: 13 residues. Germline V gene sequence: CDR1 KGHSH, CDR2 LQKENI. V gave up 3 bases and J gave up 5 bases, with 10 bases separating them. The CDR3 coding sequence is TGTGCCAGCTCACCGGGGGCTTCGGAGACCCAGTACTTC. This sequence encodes CASSPGASETQYF.